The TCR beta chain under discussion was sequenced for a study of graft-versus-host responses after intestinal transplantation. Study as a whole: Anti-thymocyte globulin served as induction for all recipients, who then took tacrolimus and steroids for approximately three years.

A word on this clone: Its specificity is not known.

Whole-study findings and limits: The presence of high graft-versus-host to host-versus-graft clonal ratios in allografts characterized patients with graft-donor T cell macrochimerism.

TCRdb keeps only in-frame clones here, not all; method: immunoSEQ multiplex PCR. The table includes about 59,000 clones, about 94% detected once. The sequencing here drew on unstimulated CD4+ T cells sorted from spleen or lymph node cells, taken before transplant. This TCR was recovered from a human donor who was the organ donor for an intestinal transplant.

Here the CDR3 reads CASRQATPYPQKLFF. The CDR3 DNA sequence: TGTGCCAGTAGGCAGGCAACGCCCTACCCTCAAAAACTGTTTTTT. V gene TRBV19 combines with J gene TRBJ1-4; D gene ambiguous. The V gene lost 6 bases and the J gene lost 9 bases, with 20 bases spanning the gap. Germline CDR1 is LNHDA and CDR2 is SQIVND (reference sequence). The CDR3 has 15 amino acids. Full variable domain (rest looked up from reference TRBV19 and TRBJ1-4): DGGITQSPKYLFRKEGQNVTLSCEQNLNHDAMYWYRQDPGQGLRLIYYSQIVNDFQKGDIAEGYSVSREKKESFPLTVTSAQKNPTAFYLCASRQATPYPQKLFFGSGTQLSVL.